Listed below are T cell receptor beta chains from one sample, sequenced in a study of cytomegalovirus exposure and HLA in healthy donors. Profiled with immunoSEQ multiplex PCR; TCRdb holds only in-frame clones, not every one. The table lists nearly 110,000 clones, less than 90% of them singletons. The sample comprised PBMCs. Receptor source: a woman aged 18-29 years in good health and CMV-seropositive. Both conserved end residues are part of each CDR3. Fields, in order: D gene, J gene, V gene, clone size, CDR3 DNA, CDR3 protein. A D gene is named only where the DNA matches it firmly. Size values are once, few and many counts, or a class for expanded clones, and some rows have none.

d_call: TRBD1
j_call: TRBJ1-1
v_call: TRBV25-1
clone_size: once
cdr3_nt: TGTGCCAGCAGTGGTATAAACAGGGGGGAGGAAGCTTTCTTT
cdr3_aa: CASSGINRGEEAFF

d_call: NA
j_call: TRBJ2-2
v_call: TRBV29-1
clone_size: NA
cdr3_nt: TGCAGCGTTGAAGATGGCAGGGGAAGGACCGGGGAGCTGTTTTTT
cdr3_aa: CSVEDGRGRTGELFF

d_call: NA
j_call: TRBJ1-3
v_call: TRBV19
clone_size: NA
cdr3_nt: TGTGCCAGTAGGACCCATGGCGGCACCATATATTTT
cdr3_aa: CASRTHGGTIYF

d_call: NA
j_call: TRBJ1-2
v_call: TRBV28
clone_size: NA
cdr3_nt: TGTGCCAGCAGGTCGACAGATAACTATGGCTACACCTTC
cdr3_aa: CASRSTDNYGYTF

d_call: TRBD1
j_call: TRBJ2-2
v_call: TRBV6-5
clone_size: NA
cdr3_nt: TGTGCCAGCAGTTACTCGGACAGGCTGAACACCGGGGAGCTGTTTTTT
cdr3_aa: CASSYSDRLNTGELFF

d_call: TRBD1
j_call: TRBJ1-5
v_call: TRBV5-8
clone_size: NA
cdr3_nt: TGTGCCAGCAACTTACAGGGGCTTAGCAATCAGCCCCAGCATTTT
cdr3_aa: CASNLQGLSNQPQHF

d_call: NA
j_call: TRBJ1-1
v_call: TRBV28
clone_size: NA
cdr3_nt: TGTGCCAGCACCAGACAGAGGAACACTGAAGCTTTCTTT
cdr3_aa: CASTRQRNTEAFF

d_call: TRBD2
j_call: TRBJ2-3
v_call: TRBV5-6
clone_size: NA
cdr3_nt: TGTGCCAGCAGCTTGGTGGGGGAGGCGGGGGGGCGCCCAGATACGCAGTATTTT
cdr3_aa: CASSLVGEAGGRPDTQYF

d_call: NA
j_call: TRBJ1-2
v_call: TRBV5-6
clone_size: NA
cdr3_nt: TGTGCCAGCAGCTTGGGGTCAGGGGTCTATGGCTACACCTTC
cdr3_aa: CASSLGSGVYGYTF

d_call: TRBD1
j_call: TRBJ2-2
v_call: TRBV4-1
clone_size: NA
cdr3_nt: TGCGCCAGCAGCCAAGATCTATTGTTACAGGGGCAGGGCGGGGAGCTGTTTTTT
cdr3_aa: CASSQDLLLQGQGGELFF

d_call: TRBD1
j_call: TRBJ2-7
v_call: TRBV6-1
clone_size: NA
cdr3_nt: TGTGCCAGCAGTGAACGCCCGGACAGGGGGCTCTACGAGCAGTACTTC
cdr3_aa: CASSERPDRGLYEQYF

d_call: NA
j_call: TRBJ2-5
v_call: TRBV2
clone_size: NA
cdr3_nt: TGTGCCAGCAGTTACCCATTGCAGGGACAAGAGACCCAGTACTTC
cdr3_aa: CASSYPLQGQETQYF

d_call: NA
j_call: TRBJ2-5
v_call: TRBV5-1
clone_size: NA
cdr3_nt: TGCGCCAGCAGCGCGAGCCCGGGTCCGCAAGAGACCCAGTACTTC
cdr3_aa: CASSASPGPQETQYF

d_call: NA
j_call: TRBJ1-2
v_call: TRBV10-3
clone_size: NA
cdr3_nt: TGTGCCATCAGTGAGGCAGGGCGGCACTATGGCTACACCTTC
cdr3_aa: CAISEAGRHYGYTF

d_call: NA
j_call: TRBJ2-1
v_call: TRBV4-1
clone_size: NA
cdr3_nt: TGCGCCAGCAGCCCGGACTTCGGCCATAGTGAGCAGTTCTTC
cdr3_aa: CASSPDFGHSEQFF

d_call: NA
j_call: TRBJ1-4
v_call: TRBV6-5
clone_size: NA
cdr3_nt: TGTGCCAGCACCGGAGGGGAAAAACTGTTTTTT
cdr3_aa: CASTGGEKLFF

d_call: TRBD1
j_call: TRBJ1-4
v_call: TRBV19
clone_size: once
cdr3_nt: TGTGCCAGTAGTGGACGGACAGGGGAGGTTGAAAAACTGTTTTTT
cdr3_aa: CASSGRTGEVEKLFF

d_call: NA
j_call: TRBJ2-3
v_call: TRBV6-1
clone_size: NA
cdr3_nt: TGTGCCAGCAGTGTTCGGGGGAGCACAGATACGCAGTATTTT
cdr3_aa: CASSVRGSTDTQYF

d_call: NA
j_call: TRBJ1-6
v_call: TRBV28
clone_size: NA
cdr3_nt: TGTGCCAGCAGTAGGGAGAGTGGTTCACCCCTCCACTTT
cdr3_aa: CASSRESGSPLHF

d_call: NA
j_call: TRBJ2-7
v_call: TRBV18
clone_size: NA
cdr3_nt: TGTGCCAGCTCACCACCGACAGGTTCCTACGAGCAGTACTTC
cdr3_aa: CASSPPTGSYEQYF

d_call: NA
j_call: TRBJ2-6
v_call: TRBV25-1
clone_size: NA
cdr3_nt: TGTGCCAGCAGTGAATCCACCCCCCAGATCTCTGGGGCCAACGTCCTGACTTTC
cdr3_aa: CASSESTPQISGANVLTF

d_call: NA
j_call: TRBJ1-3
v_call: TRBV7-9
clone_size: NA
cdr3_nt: TGTGCCAGCAGCTCCCCACAGAGTTCTGGAAACACCATATATTTT
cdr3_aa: CASSSPQSSGNTIYF

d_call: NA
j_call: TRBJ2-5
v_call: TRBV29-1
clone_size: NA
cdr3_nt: TGCAGCGTTGATGCCGGGACACCGTCCTTGGGAGAGACCCAGTACTTC
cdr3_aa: CSVDAGTPSLGETQYF

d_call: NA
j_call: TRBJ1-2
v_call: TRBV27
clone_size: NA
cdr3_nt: TGTGCCAGCAGCCCTGCGGGATCGGGCTATGGCTACACCTTC
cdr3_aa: CASSPAGSGYGYTF

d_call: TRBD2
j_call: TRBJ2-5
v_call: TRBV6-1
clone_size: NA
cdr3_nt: TGTGCCAGCAGTGAAGCGGCGGGGGGGCCAGAGACCCAGTACTTC
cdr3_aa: CASSEAAGGPETQYF

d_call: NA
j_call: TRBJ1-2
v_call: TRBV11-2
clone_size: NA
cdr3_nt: TGTGCCAGCAGCTTAGATCCAGGGGCCATCTATGGCTACACCTTC
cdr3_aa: CASSLDPGAIYGYTF

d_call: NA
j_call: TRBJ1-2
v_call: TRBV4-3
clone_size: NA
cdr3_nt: TGCGCCAGCAGCCAAGAGCGGGGGCCCTATGGCTACACCTTC
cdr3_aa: CASSQERGPYGYTF

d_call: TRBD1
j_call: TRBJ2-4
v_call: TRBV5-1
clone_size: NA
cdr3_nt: TGCGCCAGCAGTCCTCCGGGACAGAGAAACATTCAGTACTTC
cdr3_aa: CASSPPGQRNIQYF

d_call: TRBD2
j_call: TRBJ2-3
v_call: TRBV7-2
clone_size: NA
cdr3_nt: TGTGCCAGCAGCTTAGGGACTAGCTACCTAACAGATACGCAGTATTTT
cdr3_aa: CASSLGTSYLTDTQYF

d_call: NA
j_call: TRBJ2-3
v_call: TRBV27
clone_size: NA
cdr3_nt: TGTGCCAGCAGCCGAGGATTTCGAGATACGCAGTATTTT
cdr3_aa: CASSRGFRDTQYF

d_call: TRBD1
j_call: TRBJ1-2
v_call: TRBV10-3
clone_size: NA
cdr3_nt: TGTGCCATCAGTGAGTCGGGGAGACAGGGTAACTATGGCTACACCTTC
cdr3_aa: CAISESGRQGNYGYTF

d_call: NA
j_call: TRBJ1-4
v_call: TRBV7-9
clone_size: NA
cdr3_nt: TGTGCCAGCGGGAGTTTTAATGAAAAACTGTTTTTT
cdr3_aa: CASGSFNEKLFF

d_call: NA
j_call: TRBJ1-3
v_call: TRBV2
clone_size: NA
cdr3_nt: TGTGCCAGCAGTGTGGGGCTTACGGACACCATATATTTT
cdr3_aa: CASSVGLTDTIYF

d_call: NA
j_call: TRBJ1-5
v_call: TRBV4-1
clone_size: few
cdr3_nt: TGCGCCAGCAGCCAAGACCGTCCGGCGGGGGCGAGTCAGCCCCAGCATTTT
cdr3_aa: CASSQDRPAGASQPQHF

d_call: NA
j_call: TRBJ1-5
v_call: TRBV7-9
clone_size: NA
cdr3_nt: TGTGCCAGCAGCTACAGTAGCAATCAGCCCCAGCATTTT
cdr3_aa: CASSYSSNQPQHF

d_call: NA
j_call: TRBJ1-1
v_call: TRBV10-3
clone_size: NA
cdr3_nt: TGTGCCATCAGTGATATGAGGGAAGCTTTCTTT
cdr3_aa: CAISDMREAFF

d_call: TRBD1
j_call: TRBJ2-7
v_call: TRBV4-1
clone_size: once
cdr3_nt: TGCGCCAGCAGCCAAGAGAGGACAGGGTTGTACGAGCAGTACTTC
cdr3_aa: CASSQERTGLYEQYF

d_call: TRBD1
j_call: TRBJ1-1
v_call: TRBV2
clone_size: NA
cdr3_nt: TGTGCCAGCAGTGGCGGAGGGGGCGGAAACACTGAAGCTTTCTTT
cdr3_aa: CASSGGGGGNTEAFF

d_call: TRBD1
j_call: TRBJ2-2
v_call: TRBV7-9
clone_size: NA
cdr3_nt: TGTGCCAGCAGCATAACAGGGGTCGGGGAGCTGTTTTTT
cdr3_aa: CASSITGVGELFF

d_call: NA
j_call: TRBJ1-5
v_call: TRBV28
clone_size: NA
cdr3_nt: TGTGCCAGCAGTTTCCGAGGCTATCAGCCCCAGCATTTT
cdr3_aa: CASSFRGYQPQHF

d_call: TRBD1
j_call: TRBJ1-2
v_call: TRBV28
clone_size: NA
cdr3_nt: TGTGCCAGCCAGACAGACAGGGCATCCGATGGCTACACCTTC
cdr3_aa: CASQTDRASDGYTF

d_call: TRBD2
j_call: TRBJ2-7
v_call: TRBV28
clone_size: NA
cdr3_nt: TGTGCCAGCAGTTTCGCACTAGCGGGAGCAAGGTACTTC
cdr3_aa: CASSFALAGARYF

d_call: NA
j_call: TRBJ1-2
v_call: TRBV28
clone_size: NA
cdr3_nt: TGTGCCAGCAGTGGAGGGAACTATGGCTACACCTTC
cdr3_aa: CASSGGNYGYTF

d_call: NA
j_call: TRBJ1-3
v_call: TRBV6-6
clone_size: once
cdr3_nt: TGTGCCAGCAGCCCAGGGAAAGGAAACACCATATATTTT
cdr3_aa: CASSPGKGNTIYF

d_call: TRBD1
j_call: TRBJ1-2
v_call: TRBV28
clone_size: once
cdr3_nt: TGTGCCAGCAGTTTAAGTACAGGGGGCTATGGCTACACCTTC
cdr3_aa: CASSLSTGGYGYTF

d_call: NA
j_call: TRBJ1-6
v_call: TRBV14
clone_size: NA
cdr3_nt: TGTGCCAGCAGCCAAGAAGACGGCCGTCCGGCGAGGGAGCCACCCCTCCACTTT
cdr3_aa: CASSQEDGRPAREPPLHF

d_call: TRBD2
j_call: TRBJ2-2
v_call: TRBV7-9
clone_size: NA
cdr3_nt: TGTGCCAGCAGCCAGACTAGCGGGGTGAACACCGGGGAGCTGTTTTTT
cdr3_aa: CASSQTSGVNTGELFF

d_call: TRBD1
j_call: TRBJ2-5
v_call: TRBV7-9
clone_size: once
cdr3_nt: TGTGCCAGCAGCTCTACAGGGGCACAAGAGACCCAGTACTTC
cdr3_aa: CASSSTGAQETQYF

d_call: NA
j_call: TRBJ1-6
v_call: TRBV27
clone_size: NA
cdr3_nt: TGTGCCAGCAGTCCAGGCCGGGGGAATTCACCCCTCCACTTT
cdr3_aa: CASSPGRGNSPLHF

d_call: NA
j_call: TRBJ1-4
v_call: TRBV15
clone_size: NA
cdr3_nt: TGTGCCACCAGCAGTGGGGACGGGGGGCGGGAAAAACTGTTTTTT
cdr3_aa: CATSSGDGGREKLFF

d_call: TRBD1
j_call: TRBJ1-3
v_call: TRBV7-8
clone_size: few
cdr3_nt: TGTGCCAGCAGCTTTTCGGCTGTGGGGACAGCTAACTCTGGAAACACCATATATTTT
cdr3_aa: CASSFSAVGTANSGNTIYF

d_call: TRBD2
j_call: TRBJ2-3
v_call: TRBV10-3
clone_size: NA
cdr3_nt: TGTGCCATCAGTGAGTCCCCGGGACTAGCGGACCGCACAGATACGCAGTATTTT
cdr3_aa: CAISESPGLADRTDTQYF

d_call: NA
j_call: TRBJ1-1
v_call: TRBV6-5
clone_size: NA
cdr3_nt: TGTGCCAGCAGTTACCTGGGTCGAGGCATGAACACTGAAGCTTTCTTT
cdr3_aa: CASSYLGRGMNTEAFF

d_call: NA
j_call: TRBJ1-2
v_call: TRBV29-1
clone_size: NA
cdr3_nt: TGCAGCGTTGAATCCGGGTATAACTATGGCTACACCTTC
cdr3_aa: CSVESGYNYGYTF